This T cell receptor beta chain is from a study of shared T cell receptors in the human thymus. Some clones are missing from TCRdb's copy, which holds only in-frame ones; the method was immunoSEQ multiplex PCR. The table lists roughly 700,000 clones, 88% of them singletons. Trimming took 5 bases from V and 4 from J; bases not matched to a gene: 15. The CDR3 covers 17 residues. CDR1 and CDR2 from the germline V gene are KGHSH and LQKENI. This same sample was also part of a study on human thymus T cells. As reported in that work: Immunologically healthy infants in Finland undergoing congenital heart defect surgery were the donors. The thymus was resected at corrective cardiac surgery. Thymic and blood repertoires seemed to show skewed V and J gene use.

The V gene is TRBV18, the J gene TRBJ1-1; TRBD1 aligns across 8 bases. The source of this sequence is a boy less than two years old with a congenital heart defect. The sample consisted of thymocytes. The CDR3 is CASSSQRQGTRGTEAFF. As DNA, the CDR3 is TGTGCCAGCTCATCACAACGACAGGGGACCAGGGGCACTGAAGCTTTCTTT.